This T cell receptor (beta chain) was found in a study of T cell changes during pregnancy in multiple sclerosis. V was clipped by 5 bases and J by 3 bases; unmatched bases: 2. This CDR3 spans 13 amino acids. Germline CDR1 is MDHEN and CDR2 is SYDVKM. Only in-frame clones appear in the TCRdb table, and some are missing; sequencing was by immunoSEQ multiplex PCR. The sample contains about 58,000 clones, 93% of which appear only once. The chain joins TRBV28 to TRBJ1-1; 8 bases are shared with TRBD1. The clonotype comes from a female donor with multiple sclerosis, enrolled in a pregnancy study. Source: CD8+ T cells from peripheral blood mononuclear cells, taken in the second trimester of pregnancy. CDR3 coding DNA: TGTGCCAGCAGTCCAGGGGGCGACACTGAAGCTTTCTTT. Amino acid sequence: CASSPGGDTEAFF.